These 10 T cell receptor beta chains were all obtained from the same sample, sequenced in a study of T cell responses to AZD1222 COVID-19 vaccine. Assay: immunoSEQ multiplex PCR; the TCRdb copy retains only in-frame clones and omits some. Among about 92,000 clones listed, around 89% were seen once. The material was peripheral blood, obtained on day 0 of AZD1222 vaccination. The receptors were gathered from an adult in good health.

The rearrangement links TRBV27 to TRBJ2-1; no clear D gene. This CDR3 contains 14 residues. V lost 4 bases, J lost 11 bases, and 18 bases lay in between. Germline CDR1 is MNHEY and CDR2 is SMNVEV (reference sequence). CDR3: CASSWSRSVSQQFF. For the CDR3, the DNA is TGTGCCAGCAGTTGGAGTAGGTCCGTGTCACAGCAGTTCTTC.

The chain employs TRBV6-2 or TRBV6-3 and TRBJ2-5, with TRBD2 as a possible D gene (6 bases). V lost 4 bases and J lost 3, with 9 bases in between. The CDR3 length is 13 residues. Germline-derived CDR1 and CDR2 are MNHEY and SVGEGT. For the CDR3, the DNA is TGTGCCAGCAGTTGGGACTTCGAAGAGACCCAGTACTTC. Amino acid sequence: CASSWDFEETQYF.

Only a few counts were recorded for this clone. The J gene is TRBJ2-5, the V gene TRBV6-1, with 10 bases lining up with TRBD1. The ends lost 0 bases at V and 3 bases at J; junction bases unmatched: 13. Germline-derived CDR1 and CDR2 are MNHNS and SASEGT. The CDR3 is made up of 19 amino acids. CDR3 protein: CASSEAQIGGTGAKETQYF. The CDR3 DNA is TGTGCCAGCAGTGAAGCGCAAATCGGGGGGACAGGGGCGAAAGAGACCCAGTACTTC.

This chain connects TRBV18 to TRBJ1-5; TRBD1 matches 7 bases. J lost 6 bases, V lost 3 bases, and 5 bases had no gene match. This CDR3 has 14 residues. The germline gives CDR1 KGHSH, CDR2 LQKENI. This chain's CDR3 is CASSPNRGTQPQHF. CDR3 in DNA: TGTGCCAGCTCACCTAACAGGGGAACTCAGCCCCAGCATTTT. The full variable domain, completed using reference TRBV18 and TRBJ1-5, is NAGVMQNPRHLVRRRGQEARLRCSPMKGHSHVYWYRQLPEEGLKFMVYLQKENIIDESGMPKERFSAEFPKEGPSILRIQQVVRGDSAAYFCASSPNRGTQPQHFGDGTRLSIL.

By share of the sample, this clone is medium-sized (0.01 to 0.1%). The chain employs TRBV15 and TRBJ1-5; no clear D gene. Germline assignment: CDR1 LNHNV and CDR2 YYDKDF (reference sequence). The CDR3 contains 15 residues. Trimming removed 7 bases at V and 0 bases at J, with 13 bases between. In DNA, the CDR3 is TGTGCCACCACCCCGGACCTGTTTAGCAATCAGCCCCAGCATTTT. It specifies CATTPDLFSNQPQHF.

This chain links TRBV18 with TRBJ1-3, with D unresolved. This CDR3 spans 13 amino acids. Between the trimmed V and J ends, which lost 4 bases and 0 bases, there was a span of 4 bases. Germline V gives CDR1 KGHSH, CDR2 LQKENI. The CDR3 region is CASSQSSGNTIYF. In DNA form, the CDR3 reads TGTGCCAGCTCACAGAGCTCTGGAAACACCATATATTTT.

This chain links TRBV5-4 with TRBJ2-5, with 12 bases fitting TRBD2. Germline V gene lookup returns CDR1 SGHNT and CDR2 YYREEE (reference sequence). After removal of 4 bases from V and 7 bases from J, the junction contained 8 bases not matched to a gene. The CDR3 is made up of 15 amino acids. The CDR3 sequence is CASSKGLAGGGTQYF. The DNA of the CDR3 is TGTGCCAGCAGCAAGGGGCTAGCGGGAGGGGGGACCCAGTACTTC.

The table lists this clone with a few counts. This chain uses TRBV6-5 with TRBJ2-1, with 9 nucleotides matching TRBD1. The CDR3 is made up of 13 amino acids. CDR1 is MNHEY, CDR2 SVGAGI, per germline. V shed 6 bases, J shed 10 bases, and the junction held 7 bases outside the gene matches. DNA for the CDR3: TGTGCCAGCAGATTACAGGGGGCAGGGGAGCAGTTCTTC. It yields the protein CASRLQGAGEQFF.

The rearrangement links TRBV5-1 to TRBJ2-5; D ambiguous. V was clipped by 0 bases and J by 3 bases, with 9 bases between them. Germline V gene data show CDR1 as SGHRS and CDR2 as YFSETQ. This CDR3 spans 14 amino acids. CDR3 sequence (DNA): TGCGCCAGCAGCTTGGCCCCAAGAGAAGAGACCCAGTACTTC. The encoded protein is CASSLAPREETQYF.

This clone was detected a few times. Other DNA sequences from this sample encode an identical CDR3 as well. This chain joins TRBV19 and TRBJ2-2; 8 positions agree with TRBD1. This CDR3 has 16 amino acids. Per the germline V gene, CDR1 is LNHDA and CDR2 is SQIVND (reference sequence). Trimming at V came to 2 bases and at J to 2 bases, leaving 4 bases not matched to a gene. For the CDR3, the DNA is TGTGCCAGTAGTATAAACAGGGGGACTAACACCGGGGAGCTGTTTTTT. Encoded protein: CASSINRGTNTGELFF. The full variable domain, its missing parts supplied by reference TRBV19 and TRBJ2-2, is DGGITQSPKYLFRKEGQNVTLSCEQNLNHDAMYWYRQDPGQGLRLIYYSQIVNDFQKGDIAEGYSVSREKKESFPLTVTSAQKNPTAFYLCASSINRGTNTGELFFGEGSRLTVL.